The 21 T cell receptor beta chains given below trace back to one sample, sequenced in a study of shared clonotypes between healthy human individuals. Assay: immunoSEQ multiplex PCR; the TCRdb copy retains only in-frame clones and omits some. The sample lists approximately 1,000,000 clones, 70% to 80% occurring once. Sequencing was done on a sample of memory CD4+ T cells from PBMCs. As for subset: CD45RA-negative fraction. Receptors were obtained from a man aged 18-30 years in good health. Some clones in this sample may be carry-over from other donors' samples.

This chain joins TRBV5-1 and TRBJ2-7; 7 bases are shared with TRBD2. This CDR3 contains 18 residues. V trimming: 0 bases; J trimming: 2 bases; junction bases outside the gene matches: 14. CDR1 and CDR2 from the germline V gene are SGHRS and YFSETQ. The CDR3 coding sequence is TGCGCCAGCAGCTTGGGATATTCCCAGCGGGATACGCCCTACGAGCAGTACTTC. Translating gives CASSLGYSQRDTPYEQYF.

CDR3 loop: CASSPSRGGRSYEQYF. The CDR3 DNA reads TGTGCCAGCAGTCCATCTCGAGGCGGCCGCTCCTACGAGCAGTACTTC. The genes are TRBV28 and TRBJ2-5, with unresolved D. Gene TRBJ2-7 matches the end of the DNA better, so the J call may be wrong. In germline, CDR1 is MDHEN, CDR2 SYDVKM. The CDR3 sequence is 16 residues long.

This clone was counted a single time. This CDR3 is CASSLWASGRNNEQFF. Written as DNA, the CDR3 is TGTGCCAGCAGTTTATGGGCTAGCGGGAGGAACAATGAGCAGTTCTTC. The chain uses TRBV27 and TRBJ2-1, with 11 bases identical to TRBD2. There are 16 residues in the CDR3. Germline CDR1 reads MNHEY; CDR2 reads SMNVEV (reference sequence). V shed 1 base and J 5 bases; nucleotides not matched to a gene: 4.

This sequence joins TRBV7-2 and TRBJ2-7; 9 bases fit TRBD2. J gave up 4 bases and V 1 base, and 8 bases lay outside the gene matches. The CDR3 contains 16 residues. In germline, CDR1 is SGHTA, CDR2 FQGNSA. This chain's CDR3 is CASSLGPSGASYEQYF. CDR3 sequence (DNA): TGTGCCAGCAGCTTAGGTCCTAGCGGGGCGAGTTACGAGCAGTACTTC.

This chain uses TRBV15 with TRBJ2-3, with TRBD1 as a possible D gene (5 bases). The V end lost 5 bases, the J end lost 0 bases, and 15 bases lay between the germline ends. Germline V gives CDR1 LNHNV, CDR2 YYDKDF (reference sequence). There are 16 residues in the CDR3. CDR3 in DNA: TGTGCCACCAGCCTTACAAAGGGGCTAAGCACAGATACGCAGTATTTT. Translating it yields CATSLTKGLSTDTQYF.

This chain joins TRBV18 and TRBJ2-5; a possible D gene is TRBD2 (5 bases). The germline V gene has CDR1 KGHSH and CDR2 LQKENI. V lost 3 bases to trimming and J lost 5 bases, with 13 bases between them. The CDR3 spans 14 residues. The CDR3: CASSPPLERETQYF. In nucleotides, the CDR3 is TGTGCCAGCTCACCTCCTCTGGAGCGGGAGACCCAGTACTTC. Based on the CDR3 plus reference TRBV18 and TRBJ2-5, the full variable domain is NAGVMQNPRHLVRRRGQEARLRCSPMKGHSHVYWYRQLPEEGLKFMVYLQKENIIDESGMPKERFSAEFPKEGPSILRIQQVVRGDSAAYFCASSPPLERETQYFGPGTRLLVL.

This sequence joins TRBV10-1 and TRBJ2-3; D unclear. V lost 4 bases to trimming and J lost 6 bases, with 8 bases between them. This CDR3 contains 12 residues. The germline CDR1 and CDR2 sequences are WNHNN and SYGVQD (reference sequence). The CDR3 protein is CASSGGEDTQYF. DNA for the CDR3: TGCGCCAGCAGTGGAGGAGAGGATACGCAGTATTTT.

The genes are TRBV5-6 and TRBJ2-3; perhaps TRBD1 as D (5 bases). Deletions cut 2 bases from V and 2 bases from J, with 9 bases between. Germline V gene data show CDR1 as SGHDT and CDR2 as YYEEEE. The CDR3 runs to 14 residues. The CDR3 is CASSFSGNTDTQYF. In DNA form, the CDR3 reads TGTGCCAGCAGCTTCTCAGGGAACACAGATACGCAGTATTTT.

The rearrangement uses TRBV19 and TRBJ1-1; D is uncertain. CDR3 size: 14 residues. Germline CDR1 and CDR2: LNHDA and SQIVND (reference sequence). V was clipped by 7 bases and J by 0 bases, with 12 bases between them. The CDR3 sequence is CASTSWTVNTEAFF. In DNA form, the CDR3 reads TGTGCCAGTACAAGCTGGACGGTGAACACTGAAGCTTTCTTT.

The genes are TRBV6-5 and TRBJ2-7, with 9 bases lining up with TRBD1. The length of the CDR3 is 15 residues. The V segment lost 6 bases and the J segment 4 bases; nucleotides outside the gene matches: 10. Germline loops: CDR1 MNHEY, CDR2 SVGAGI. The CDR3, as DNA: TGTGCCAGCAGACTAACCGGGACAGGGCATTACGAGCAGTACTTC. Translated: CASRLTGTGHYEQYF.

This chain connects TRBV30 to TRBJ2-1; D not certain. Trimming cost V 0 bases and J 9 bases, with 3 bases left between them. CDR3 length: 10 residues. Germline V gene lookup returns CDR1 GTSNPN and CDR2 SVGIG (reference sequence). CDR3 residues: CAWSVGEQFF. The CDR3 nucleotides are TGTGCCTGGAGTGTGGGTGAGCAGTTCTTC.

This clone was picked up one time. The CDR3 region has the DNA TGTGCTAGTGGTTTGGGCCTCGGCACGGGGCAGGGGGATGAGCAGTTCTTC. It specifies CASGLGLGTGQGDEQFF. The gene calls are TRBV12-5 and TRBJ2-7, with 7 bases identical to TRBD1. The J call is uncertain, as TRBJ2-1 better fits the DNA end. Germline assignment: CDR1 LGHNT and CDR2 FRNRAP. The CDR3 has 17 residues.

This clone came up once. One base separates it from a far larger clone, so it is likely a read error. V usage is TRBV30 and J usage is TRBJ2-2; D gene unclear. This CDR3 spans 15 amino acids. Germline V gene lookup returns CDR1 GTSNPN and CDR2 SVGIG (reference sequence). CDR3 protein: CAWGVKPRDTGELFF. CDR3 coding DNA: TGTGCCTGGGGTGTAAAACCCCGGGACACCGGGGAGCTGTTTTTT.

The J gene is TRBJ2-7, the V gene TRBV2; possibly TRBD1 for D (6 bases). Germline V gene data show CDR1 as SNHLY and CDR2 as FYNNEI. Trimming stripped 3 bases from V and 6 bases from J, with 9 bases between. The CDR3 is 12 residues long. This chain's CDR3 is CASSDRGGEQYF. The CDR3 DNA reads TGTGCCAGCAGTGACCGAGGGGGCGAGCAGTACTTC.

As regards this clone: Other DNA sequences in this specimen translate into the identical CDR3. The rearrangement uses TRBV7-9 and TRBJ1-1, with TRBD1 as a possible D gene (5 bases). The V gene lost 2 bases and the J gene lost 4 bases, with 8 bases spanning the gap. Germline assignment: CDR1 SEHNR and CDR2 FQNEAQ (reference sequence). The CDR3 contains 13 residues. In DNA, the CDR3 is TGTGCCAGCAGCTTACAGGGTGGCACTGAAGCTTTCTTT. Its protein product is CASSLQGGTEAFF.

V gene TRBV6-5 combines with J gene TRBJ2-5; 12 bases line up with TRBD2. V lost 4 bases to trimming and J lost 4 bases; unmatched junction nucleotides: 7. Germline CDR1 reads MNHEY; CDR2 reads SVGAGI. The CDR3 has 16 residues. The CDR3 is CASSSPTTSGRETQYF. CDR3 sequence (DNA): TGTGCCAGCAGTTCCCCCACGACTAGCGGGAGAGAGACCCAGTACTTC.

V is TRBV28 and J is TRBJ1-2; 10 nucleotides line up with TRBD1. This CDR3 spans 15 amino acids. The V and J ends lost 3 bases and 8 bases, in that order; junction bases with no gene match: 9. The germline V gene encodes CDR1 MDHEN and CDR2 SYDVKM. CDR3 region: CASSFPGQGERGYTF. CDR3 coding DNA: TGTGCCAGCAGTTTCCCCGGACAGGGGGAGCGGGGCTACACCTTC.

This clone was seen more than once but under ten times. The same CDR3 also results from other DNA sequences found in this sample. The V gene is TRBV4-1, the J gene TRBJ2-2; 8 nucleotides agree with TRBD1. Germline CDR1 is MGHRA and CDR2 is YSYEKL. Trimming cost V 4 bases and J 0 bases; bases outside gene matches: 4. The CDR3 length is 16 residues. The CDR3 region has the DNA TGCGCCAGCAGCCGAGGACAGGGTACGAACACCGGGGAGCTGTTTTTT. Its translation: CASSRGQGTNTGELFF.

V is TRBV6-1 and J is TRBJ2-3; no clear D. This CDR3 is built from 16 residues. The V end was cut by 3 bases, the J end by 0 bases, with 13 bases between. CDR1 and CDR2 (germline): MNHNS, SASEGT. CDR3 residues: CASSDNNLFSTDTQYF. CDR3 coding DNA: TGTGCCAGCAGTGACAACAATTTGTTTAGCACAGATACGCAGTATTTT.

The CDR3 sequence is CASRKSDRGETQYF. The CDR3 DNA reads as TGTGCCAGCAGGAAGAGCGACAGGGGAGAGACCCAGTACTTC. The chain is built from TRBV2 and TRBJ2-5, with 8 bases that match TRBD1. CDR1 is SNHLY and CDR2 is FYNNEI in the germline V gene. J was trimmed by 4 bases and V by 6 bases; bases with no gene match: 7. The CDR3 is 14 amino acids.

J is TRBJ1-1 and V is TRBV6-1; D may be TRBD1 (5 bases). Germline V gene lookup returns CDR1 MNHNS and CDR2 SASEGT. The CDR3 consists of 15 residues. V dropped 0 bases and J dropped 1 base, with 9 bases sitting between them. As DNA, the CDR3 is TGTGCCAGCAGTGAAGCTTACAGGAGGAACACTGAAGCTTTCTTT. As protein: CASSEAYRRNTEAFF.